This TCR beta chain derives from a study of control samples from healthy donors and cancer patients. The repertoire was sequenced with immunoSEQ multiplex PCR; TCRdb's copy has only in-frame clones and lacks some. The profile shows 110,000 to 150,000 clones, around 94% of them singletons. Trimming shortened V by 7 bases and J by 0 bases, and 10 bases separated the two germline ends. Germline CDR1 and CDR2: SGHVS and FQNEAQ. CDR3 length: 14 amino acids. Sequencing input: blood. The source of this sequence is a man aged 35-49 years in good health. This chain uses TRBV7-8 with TRBJ2-1; D not resolved. This chain's CDR3 is CASTPGGSYNEQFF. The CDR3 DNA reads TGTGCCAGCACCCCCGGTGGCTCCTACAATGAGCAGTTCTTC.